Listed below are T cell receptor beta chains from one sample, sequenced in a study of regulatory T cells in long-lasting Graves disease. TCRdb analysed the multiplex PCR reads with MiXCR anew, one entry per CDR3 protein. The table includes about 540,000 distinct CDR3 sequences, less than 15% detected once. This same sample was also taken into another study, of T cells in Graves' hyperthyroidism and ophthalmopathy.

The material was peripheral blood mononuclear cells (PBMCs), obtained at new diagnosis, from a patient treated with antithyroid drugs. These receptors all stem from a man aged 25 to 40 with Graves disease. CDR3s include the opening cysteine and the closing phenylalanine or tryptophan. The order of the fields is V gene, CDR3 protein.

V: TRBV27
CDR3: CASSLWAGQTYEQYF

V: TRBV5-1
CDR3: CASGLGRQVQSYEQYF

V: TRBV3-1
CDR3: CASSQTSGRADEETQYF

V: TRBV6-2/TRBV6-3
CDR3: CASSLLAGWEQYF

V: TRBV6-1
CDR3: CASSEVGAGTEAFF

V: TRBV12-3/TRBV12-4
CDR3: CASSFYGPTGNGELFF

V: TRBV2
CDR3: CASSAVRAKNIQYF

V: TRBV29-1
CDR3: CSGVQGATEAFF

V: TRBV20-1
CDR3: CSARDQGGPNTESFF

V: TRBV29-1
CDR3: CSVEGRGQGFYEQYF

V: TRBV5-1
CDR3: CASSLSSGNEQYF

V: TRBV19
CDR3: CASTPTGTYGYTF

V: TRBV7-2
CDR3: CASSLDSGASETQYF

V: TRBV13
CDR3: CASSLTGWNEQYF

V: TRBV5-1
CDR3: CASSSGPGRGTEAFF

V: TRBV29-1
CDR3: CSVARDSTDTQYF